This T cell receptor (beta chain) was documented in a study of blood T cell repertoires in COVID-19. Under the authors' procedure: Scientists estimated how many nucleated cells there were by amplifying reference gene primers. Libraries were prepared by immunoSEQ multiplex PCR; TCRdb keeps only in-frame clonotypes and omits some of them. For V, J and clone size, that table is used; D and trimming come from the DNA. The table records approximately 390,000 clones, about 89% of them present only once. The germline CDR1 and CDR2 sequences are MNHEY and SMNVEV (reference sequence). This CDR3 has 15 residues. Trimming pared 0 bases from V and 0 bases from J, leaving 5 bases between.

The chain carries TRBV27 and TRBJ1-4; D not resolved. Input material: peripheral blood. The sequence came from a woman aged 55-70 years with COVID-19, enrolled during active disease. CDR3 coding DNA: TGTGCCAGCAGTTTATCCAGTGCAACTAATGAAAAACTGTTTTTT. Protein sequence: CASSLSSATNEKLFF.